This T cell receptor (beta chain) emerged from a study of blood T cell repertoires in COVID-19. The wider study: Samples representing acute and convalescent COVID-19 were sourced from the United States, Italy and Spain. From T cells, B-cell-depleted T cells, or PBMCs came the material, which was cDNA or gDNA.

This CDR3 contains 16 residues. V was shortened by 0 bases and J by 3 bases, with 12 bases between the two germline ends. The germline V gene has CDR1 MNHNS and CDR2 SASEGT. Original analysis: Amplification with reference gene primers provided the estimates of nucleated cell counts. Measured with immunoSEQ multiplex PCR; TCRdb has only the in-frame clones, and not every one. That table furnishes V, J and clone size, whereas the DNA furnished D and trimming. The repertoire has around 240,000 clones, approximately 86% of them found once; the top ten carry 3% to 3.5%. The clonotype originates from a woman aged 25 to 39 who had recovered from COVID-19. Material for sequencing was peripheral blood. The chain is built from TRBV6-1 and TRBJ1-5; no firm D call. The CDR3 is CASSEALVPPNQPQHF. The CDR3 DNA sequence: TGTGCCAGCAGTGAAGCATTAGTCCCTCCCAATCAGCCCCAGCATTTT.